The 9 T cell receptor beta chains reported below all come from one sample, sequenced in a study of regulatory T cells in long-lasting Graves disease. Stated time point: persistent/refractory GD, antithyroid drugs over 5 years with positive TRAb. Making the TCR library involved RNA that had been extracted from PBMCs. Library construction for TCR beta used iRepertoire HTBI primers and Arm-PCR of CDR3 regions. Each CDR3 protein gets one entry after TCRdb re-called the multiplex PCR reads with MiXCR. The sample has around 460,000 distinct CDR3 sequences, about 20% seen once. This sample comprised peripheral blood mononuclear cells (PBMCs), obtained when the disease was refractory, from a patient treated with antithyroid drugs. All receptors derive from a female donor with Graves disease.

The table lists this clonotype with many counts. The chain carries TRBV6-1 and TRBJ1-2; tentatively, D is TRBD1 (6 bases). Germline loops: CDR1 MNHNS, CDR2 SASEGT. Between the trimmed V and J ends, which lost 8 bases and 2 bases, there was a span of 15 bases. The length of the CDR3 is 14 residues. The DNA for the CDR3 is TGTGCCAGCGCCCTCGTTCAGGGGAACTATGGCTACACCTTC. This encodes CASALVQGNYGYTF.

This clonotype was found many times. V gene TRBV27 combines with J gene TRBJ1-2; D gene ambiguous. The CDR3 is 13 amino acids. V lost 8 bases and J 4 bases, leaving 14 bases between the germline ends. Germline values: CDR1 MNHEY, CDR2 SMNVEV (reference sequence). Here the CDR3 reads CASYNGVGYGYTF. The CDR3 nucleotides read TGTGCCAGCTATAATGGGGTGGGCTATGGCTACACCTTC.

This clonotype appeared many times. The CDR3 coding sequence is TGCAGTGCCAGACAGGGGGTGGGAAGAACCGGGGAGCTGTTTTTT. Its translation is CSARQGVGRTGELFF. V and J are TRBV20-1 and TRBJ2-2; 9 nucleotides line up with TRBD1. Germline CDR1 reads DFQATT; CDR2 reads SNEGSKA (reference sequence). Losses at the gene ends were 6 bases for V and 5 bases for J; bases not matched to a gene: 10. This CDR3 is built from 15 residues.

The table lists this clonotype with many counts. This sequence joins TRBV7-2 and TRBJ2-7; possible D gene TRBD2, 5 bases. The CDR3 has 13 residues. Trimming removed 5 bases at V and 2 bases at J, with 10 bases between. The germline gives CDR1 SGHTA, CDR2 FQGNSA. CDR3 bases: TGTGCCAGCAGCCTGGACTTCACCTACGAGCAGTACTTC. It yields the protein CASSLDFTYEQYF.

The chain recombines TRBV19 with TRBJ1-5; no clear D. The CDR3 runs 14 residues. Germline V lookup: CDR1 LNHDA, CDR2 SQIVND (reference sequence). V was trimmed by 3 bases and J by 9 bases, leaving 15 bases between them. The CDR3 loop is CASSIGDPRGPQHF. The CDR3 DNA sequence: TGTGCCAGTAGTATCGGGGATCCCCGGGGGCCCCAGCATTTT.

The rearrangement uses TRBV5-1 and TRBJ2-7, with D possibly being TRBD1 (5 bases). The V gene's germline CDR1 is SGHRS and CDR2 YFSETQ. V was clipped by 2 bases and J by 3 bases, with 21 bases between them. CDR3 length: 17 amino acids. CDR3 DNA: TGCGCCAGCAGCTTTCTTCCGCAGGGTAGCCCCCTCTACGAGCAGTACTTC. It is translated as CASSFLPQGSPLYEQYF.

The CDR3 here is CASSQLTGVTEAFF. CDR3 nucleotide sequence: TGTGCCAGCAGCCAACTTACAGGGGTTACTGAAGCTTTCTTT. The V call is TRBV7-2, the J call TRBJ1-1, with 7 positions matching TRBD1. The CDR3 extends over 14 amino acids. CDR1 is SGHTA and CDR2 is FQGNSA in the germline V gene. V was clipped by 5 bases and J by 5 bases; unmatched bases: 8.

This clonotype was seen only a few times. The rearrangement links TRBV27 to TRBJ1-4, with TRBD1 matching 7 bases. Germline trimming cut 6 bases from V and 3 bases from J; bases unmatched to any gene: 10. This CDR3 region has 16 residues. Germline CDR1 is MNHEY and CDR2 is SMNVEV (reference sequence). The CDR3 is CASRRQGATSNEKLFF. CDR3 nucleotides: TGTGCCAGCAGACGACAGGGTGCAACTTCTAATGAAAAACTGTTTTTT. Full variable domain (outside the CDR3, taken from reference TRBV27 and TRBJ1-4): EAQVTQNPRYLITVTGKKLTVTCSQNMNHEYMSWYRQDPGLGLRQIYYSMNVEVTDKGDVPEGYKVSRKEKRNFPLILESPSPNQTSLYFCASRRQGATSNEKLFFGSGTQLSVL.

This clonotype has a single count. The CDR3 bases are TGTGCCAGCAGACCGATTTCTGGGGATACGCAGTATTTT. It encodes CASRPISGDTQYF. V and J are TRBV12-3 or TRBV12-4 and TRBJ2-3, with no clear D. V gave up 6 bases and J gave up 6 bases, with 13 bases separating them. The CDR3 runs 13 residues.